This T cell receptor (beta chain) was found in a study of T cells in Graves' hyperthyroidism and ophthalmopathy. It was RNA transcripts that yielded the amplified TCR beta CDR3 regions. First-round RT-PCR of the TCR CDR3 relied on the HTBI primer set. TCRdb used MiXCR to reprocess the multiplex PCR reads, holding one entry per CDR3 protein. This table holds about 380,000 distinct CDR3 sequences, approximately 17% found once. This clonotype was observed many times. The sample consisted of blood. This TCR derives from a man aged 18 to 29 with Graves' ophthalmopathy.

The CDR3 nucleotides read TGTGCCAGCAGCCCAGGCAGGCCCGGCTACACCTTC. Translation gives CASSPGRPGYTF. The chain links TRBV12-3 or TRBV12-4 to TRBJ1-2, with D hard to call. The length of the CDR3 is 12 residues. Trimming removed 6 bases from V and 8 bases from J, with 13 bases in between.